Listed below are T cell receptor beta chains from one sample, sequenced in a study of spatial heterogeneity in lung cancer. TCRdb re-called the 5' RACE reads through MiXCR, storing one row per CDR3 protein. The sample consists of 60,000 or so distinct CDR3 sequences, roughly 6.6% of them appearing once. The sequencing used PBMCs, collected at surgery. The receptors were sampled from a female donor with early-stage non-small cell lung cancer. CDR3s include the opening cysteine and the closing phenylalanine or tryptophan.

cdr3_length	v_call	cdr3_aa
13	TRBV29-1	CSVLGGAKNIQYF
14	TRBV11-3	CASSTRTGSAEQYF
11	TRBV6-5	CASSYAETQYF
14	TRBV10-3	CATTSLTSGDEQFF
13	TRBV12-3/TRBV12-4	CASSPPGQVGYTF
15	TRBV4-2	CASSQEGTGIYEQYF
13	TRBV7-7	CASSYQGDGELFF
16	TRBV20-1	CSARVITGPSTDTQYF
12	TRBV6-6	CASSTGTDTQYF
15	TRBV20-1	CSARWWEGPSYEQYF
15	TRBV7-2	CASSFRYSSGNTIYF
15	TRBV4-2	CASSQERGAKNIQYF
14	TRBV5-4	CASSLEWGPGELFF
12	TRBV29-1	CSVVGGSYEQYF
15	TRBV6-5	CASSYRRTGYNEQFF
15	TRBV12-3/TRBV12-4	CASSPAGGLAGELFF
11	TRBV2	CASDWQTEAFF
17	TRBV30	CAWSVGLGGPNTGELFF
14	TRBV2	CASSGEGALTEAFF
12	TRBV7-2	CASRPLGNTQYF
15	TRBV4-1	CASSQDHGGLYGYTF
15	TRBV4-2	CASSQERPPNTEAFF
14	TRBV12-3/TRBV12-4	CASGRSGTINIQYF
15	TRBV7-3	CASSSLGVAGTGYTF
14	TRBV30	CAWMIGTGTGELFF
13	TRBV7-2	CASTTPSTDTQYF
11	TRBV2	CATPRSPGYTF
17	TRBV9	CASSAQTGPQTNYGYTF
14	TRBV9	CANSGTYGNTEAFF
14	TRBV5-1	CASSPGQGTDTQYF
14	TRBV18	CASSPQGVNTEAFF
14	TRBV12-3/TRBV12-4	CAGTGTSNTGELFF
16	TRBV28	CASRDPTGLYPYGYTF
14	TRBV6-6	CASSYGGENTEAFF
15	TRBV12-3/TRBV12-4	CASSSRDREVGELFF
13	TRBV5-1	CASSRTAGETQYF
14	TRBV5-1	CASSPGTGNQPQHF
18	TRBV9	CASSEPREATGGTDTQYF
15	TRBV15	CATSRESLAGNTQYF
12	TRBV6-1	CASIPGNGELFF
14	TRBV2	CASRPGTVTDTQYF
17	TRBV6-5	CASSYSGTGGFYYEQYF
15	TRBV12-3/TRBV12-4	CASSSGTSGYNEQFF
12	TRBV19	CASSGGREKLFF
13	TRBV6-5	CASSYGGSYEQYF
15	TRBV11-2	CASSAPLAGDYEQYF
14	TRBV28	CASSPPYYTGELFF
14	TRBV5-1	CASSLGEGNTEAFF
14	TRBV7-2	CASSFNRDNSPLHF
14	TRBV28	CASSSRGGKYEQYF
15	TRBV4-1	CASSQEVTPDYGYTF